This T cell receptor beta chain came from a study of blood T cells in healthy people across ages. Study results and caveats: The study regarded diversity estimates from one million T cells as underestimates.

Germline V CDR1 and CDR2: DFQATT, SNEGSKA (reference sequence). V trimming: 2 bases; J trimming: 3 bases; junction bases outside the gene matches: 4. This CDR3 region has 14 residues. For the second PCR, which ran for roughly 7 to 11 cycles, a sample-barcoded 5' primer and a J-beta primer mix were used. Template switching added a 12-random-nucleotide identifier to every cDNA molecule. TCRdb processed the 5' RACE reads anew with MiXCR; each CDR3 protein has one entry. The data show about 770,000 distinct CDR3 sequences, approximately 44% seen once. Those donating, healthy Caucasian individuals from Russia, were aged about 6 to 90. The table lists this clonotype with a few counts. Its specificity is not known.

Sequencing was carried out using blood. This receptor was taken from a man in his sixties in good health. The chain uses TRBV20-1 and TRBJ2-7, with 10 bases identical to TRBD2. CDR3 DNA: TGCAGTGCTAGACCCCTAGCGGGGGTCTACGAGCAGTACTTC. As protein: CSARPLAGVYEQYF.